These 32 T cell receptor beta chains share one sample of origin, sequenced in a study of T cells in Graves' hyperthyroidism and ophthalmopathy. What was amplified from RNA transcripts were TCR beta CDR3 regions. When the TCR CDR3 underwent first-round RT-PCR, the HTBI primer set was used. Via MiXCR, TCRdb re-called the multiplex PCR reads, giving one row per CDR3 protein. The sample comprises over 700,000 distinct CDR3 sequences, 18% of which are singletons, and 15% to 20% rests with the top ten. Input material: blood. The receptors were gathered from a woman aged 50 to 60 with Graves' hyperthyroidism that later progressed to Graves' ophthalmopathy.

This clonotype was observed at least ten times. The chain links TRBV5-1 to TRBJ2-3; possibly TRBD1 for D (6 bases). With 0 bases removed from V and 1 base from J, the gap between germline ends came to 12 bases. The CDR3 extends over 16 amino acids. CDR1 SGHRS and CDR2 YFSETQ come from the germline V gene. CDR3 amino acids: CASSLEGDHRTDTQYF. The CDR3 nucleotides are TGCGCCAGCAGCTTGGAGGGGGACCATCGCACAGATACGCAGTATTTT.

The DNA of the CDR3 is TGTGCCAGCAGTAGTCCTGGGGTTGGGGTGAGAGGCTACACCTTC. This encodes CASSSPGVGVRGYTF. The genes are TRBV2 and TRBJ1-2; no reliable D call. This CDR3 is built from 15 residues. V shed 5 bases and J shed 8 bases, with 21 bases lying between them. Germline loops: CDR1 SNHLY, CDR2 FYNNEI.

The chain couples TRBV6-1 to TRBJ2-5, with TRBD1 as a possible D gene (5 bases). Trimming took 7 bases from V and 1 from J, leaving 16 bases between them. CDR3 length equals 15 residues. The germline V gene has CDR1 MNHNS and CDR2 SASEGT. CDR3 loop: CASKTGRPPQETQYF. In nucleotides, the CDR3 is TGTGCCAGCAAAACAGGTCGTCCCCCCCAAGAGACCCAGTACTTC.

This chain connects TRBV5-4 to TRBJ2-1, with D possibly TRBD1 on 6 matching bases. This CDR3 region has 13 residues. Trimming removed 4 bases from V and 5 bases from J, with 10 bases in between. The germline V gene encodes CDR1 SGHNT and CDR2 YYREEE (reference sequence). The CDR3 region has the DNA TGTGCCAGCAGCCGGACAGATCACAATGAGCAGTTCTTC. It specifies CASSRTDHNEQFF.

This clonotype was picked up a small number of times. The chain uses TRBV9 and TRBJ1-2; TRBD1 matches 11 bases. This CDR3 has 15 residues. V was clipped by 3 bases and J by 8 bases; unmatched bases: 9. CDR1 is SGDLS and CDR2 is YYNGEE in the germline V gene. The CDR3 reads CASSARDRGSRGYTF. DNA for the CDR3: TGTGCCAGCAGCGCCAGGGACAGGGGGAGTAGGGGCTACACCTTC.

This clonotype was observed at least ten times. V usage is TRBV7-9 and J usage is TRBJ2-1; TRBD1 matches at 12 bases. The trim removed 0 bases at V and 7 bases at J, leaving 1 base unmatched. The CDR3 is 15 amino acids. Per germline, CDR1 SEHNR and CDR2 FQNEAQ (reference sequence). CDR3 in amino acids: CASSLAGQGANEQFF. As DNA, the CDR3 is TGTGCCAGCAGCTTAGCGGGACAGGGGGCAAATGAGCAGTTCTTC. The whole variable domain, filled in from reference TRBV7-9 and TRBJ2-1, reads DTGVSQNPRHKITKRGQNVTFRCDPISEHNRLYWYRQTLGQGPEFLTYFQNEAQLEKSRLLSDRFSAERPKGSFSTLEIQRTEQGDSAMYLCASSLAGQGANEQFFGPGTRLTVL.

The chain carries TRBV5-1 and TRBJ2-5; D is uncertain. With 0 bases removed from V and 4 bases from J, the gap between germline ends came to 10 bases. CDR3 length equals 14 residues. Germline values: CDR1 SGHRS, CDR2 YFSETQ. CDR3 amino acids: CASSLAPTRETQYF. In DNA, the CDR3 is TGCGCCAGCAGCTTGGCCCCCACCCGAGAGACCCAGTACTTC.

This chain connects TRBV19 to TRBJ1-5; no firm D call. Looked up from germline, CDR1 is LNHDA and CDR2 is SQIVND (reference sequence). V lost 4 bases and J 5 bases, leaving 12 bases between the germline ends. The CDR3 has 14 residues. The CDR3 nucleotides are TGTGCCAGTAGTAAGACACCGGGTTATCAGCCCCAGCATTTT. Translated: CASSKTPGYQPQHF.

This clonotype was seen repeatedly, ten times or more. V usage is TRBV5-1 and J usage is TRBJ2-2; D is undetermined. CDR1 is SGHRS and CDR2 is YFSETQ in the germline V gene. V lost 4 bases and J 3 bases, leaving 10 bases between the germline ends. CDR3 length equals 14 residues. The chain's CDR3 is CASSNLLDTGELFF. The CDR3 DNA follows: TGCGCCAGCAGCAACCTATTGGACACCGGGGAGCTGTTTTTT.

In this sample, this clonotype turned up many times. V usage is TRBV30 and J usage is TRBJ2-1; 12 bases are shared with TRBD1. Germline V gene sequence: CDR1 GTSNPN, CDR2 SVGIG (reference sequence). This CDR3 has 15 amino acids. The ends lost 4 bases at V and 5 bases at J; junction bases unmatched: 6. The CDR3 reads CAWNPGQGAHNEQFF. The CDR3, as DNA: TGTGCCTGGAACCCGGGACAGGGGGCTCACAATGAGCAGTTCTTC.

There are many counts of this clonotype. V usage is TRBV5-1 and J usage is TRBJ2-1; 8 bases line up with TRBD2. Trimming removed 2 bases from V and 7 bases from J; junction bases left unmatched: 8. This CDR3 is 15 amino acids long. Germline V gene lookup returns CDR1 SGHRS and CDR2 YFSETQ. This chain's CDR3 is CASSLRGGLQNEQFF. DNA for the CDR3: TGCGCCAGCAGCTTACGGGGGGGATTACAGAATGAGCAGTTCTTC.

The rearrangement links TRBV5-1 to TRBJ1-6; 9 nucleotides match TRBD1. V was pared by 2 bases and J by 10 bases, with 4 bases of the junction left unmatched. Looked up from germline, CDR1 is SGHRS and CDR2 is YFSETQ. The CDR3 loop spans 14 amino acids. The CDR3 nucleotides are TGCGCCAGCAGCTTTGGACAGGGGAGGTCACCCCTCCACTTT. The encoded protein is CASSFGQGRSPLHF.

This clonotype was counted only a few times. The chain has TRBV20-1 and TRBJ2-7, with D possibly being TRBD2 (6 bases). Germline V gene data show CDR1 as DFQATT and CDR2 as SNEGSKA (reference sequence). The CDR3 consists of 13 residues. V shed 1 base and J shed 3 bases, with 10 bases lying between them. The chain's CDR3 is CSARGVGGYEQYF. In DNA, the CDR3 is TGCAGTGCTAGAGGAGTGGGGGGCTACGAGCAGTACTTC.

V gene TRBV24-1 combines with J gene TRBJ2-1, with D tentatively TRBD1 (6 bases). Trimming left V 3 bases short and J 7 bases short, with 15 bases between. CDR1 is KGHDR, CDR2 SFDVKD, per germline. This CDR3 region has 15 residues. The CDR3 sequence is CATSDPTGMDNEQFF. The CDR3 DNA sequence: TGTGCCACCAGTGATCCTACAGGGATGGATAATGAGCAGTTCTTC.

The V and J genes are TRBV27 and TRBJ1-1; 8 bases agree with TRBD1. Looked up from germline, CDR1 is MNHEY and CDR2 is SMNVEV (reference sequence). The CDR3 contains 15 residues. With 8 bases clipped from V and 3 bases from J, the junction kept 11 bases outside the gene matches. The CDR3 spells CASRSGGRWDTEAFF. The DNA of the CDR3 is TGTGCCAGCCGTTCAGGGGGCCGCTGGGACACTGAAGCTTTCTTT.

This chain uses TRBV6-2 or TRBV6-3 with TRBJ2-3, with D possibly matching TRBD2 (6 bases). The germline gives CDR1 MNHEY, CDR2 SVGEGT. The V end was cut by 7 bases, the J end by 2 bases, with 16 bases between. This CDR3 is built from 15 residues. The CDR3 sequence: CASIRASVITDTQYF. The CDR3 bases are TGTGCCAGCATACGGGCTAGCGTGATCACAGATACGCAGTATTTT.

The V gene is TRBV14, the J gene TRBJ2-1, with D unresolved. Per germline, CDR1 SGHDN and CDR2 FVKESK. There are 13 residues in the CDR3. With 3 bases removed from V and 7 bases from J, the gap between germline ends came to 10 bases. In DNA, the CDR3 is TGTGCCAGCAGCCAGGGATTCCCAAATGAGCAGTTCTTC. Translated: CASSQGFPNEQFF.

Only a few counts were recorded for this clonotype. The chain combines TRBV6-2 or TRBV6-3 with TRBJ2-3; D gene ambiguous. Trimming shortened V by 6 bases and J by 6 bases, and 13 bases separated the two germline ends. This CDR3 has 13 residues. The V gene's germline CDR1 is MNHEY and CDR2 SVGEGT. The CDR3: CASRKTTRDTQYF. CDR3 DNA sequence: TGTGCCAGCAGGAAAACTACAAGGGATACGCAGTATTTT.

Many counts were recorded for this clonotype. This rearrangement joins TRBV5-1 to TRBJ1-5; no clear D gene. Germline values: CDR1 SGHRS, CDR2 YFSETQ. Deletions cut 0 bases from V and 1 base from J, with 8 bases between. The CDR3 is 15 residues long. The CDR3 loop reads CASSLAGMSNQPQHF. DNA for the CDR3: TGCGCCAGCAGCTTGGCTGGGATGAGCAATCAGCCCCAGCATTTT. Full variable domain (remainder filled in from reference TRBV5-1 and TRBJ1-5): KAGVTQTPRYLIKTRGQQVTLSCSPISGHRSVSWYQQTPGQGLQFLFEYFSETQRNKGNFPGRFSGRQFSNSRSEMNVSTLELGDSALYLCASSLAGMSNQPQHFGDGTRLSIL.

Details on this clonotype: It may be a read error: a sequence one base away is much more abundant. The chain combines TRBV7-2 with TRBJ2-7, with D possibly being TRBD2 (6 bases). Trimming took 6 bases from V and 3 from J, leaving 18 bases between them. Germline loops: CDR1 SGHTA, CDR2 FQGNSA. CDR3 length: 15 residues. CDR3 protein: CASSQGTGFYYEQYF. The CDR3 coding sequence is TGTGCCAGCAGTCAAGGGACTGGGTTTTACTACGAGCAGTACTTC.

This clonotype was found many times. The chain is built from TRBV12-3 or TRBV12-4 and TRBJ1-2; D uncertain. Trimming removed 6 bases from V and 0 bases from J, with 17 bases in between. There are 16 residues in the CDR3. The CDR3, as DNA: TGTGCCAGCAGCCCCACATTAGGGCCCACTAACTATGGCTACACCTTC. This encodes CASSPTLGPTNYGYTF.

This clonotype showed up many times. The genes are TRBV3-1 and TRBJ2-5; TRBD2 agrees at 8 bases. The CDR3 sequence is 15 residues long. The V gene end was trimmed by 5 bases and the J gene end by 5 bases; junction bases not matched to a gene: 10. Per germline, CDR1 LGHDT and CDR2 YNNKEL (reference sequence). DNA for the CDR3: TGTGCCAGCAGCGTACACGCGGGCGGGGGGGAGACCCAGTACTTC. Translation: CASSVHAGGGETQYF.

Many counts were recorded for this clonotype. This rearrangement joins TRBV30 to TRBJ2-7; D is ambiguous. This CDR3 is 11 amino acids long. Germline V gene lookup returns CDR1 GTSNPN and CDR2 SVGIG (reference sequence). V was clipped by 0 bases and J by 7 bases, with 7 bases between them. The CDR3 spells CAWSVIDEQYF. The CDR3 nucleotides are TGTGCCTGGAGTGTAATTGATGAGCAGTACTTC. The full variable domain, completed using reference TRBV30 and TRBJ2-7, is SQTIHQWPATLVQPVGSPLSLECTVEGTSNPNLYWYRQAAGRGLQLLFYSVGIGQISSEVPQNLSASRPQDRQFILSSKKLLLSDSGFYLCAWSVIDEQYFGPGTRLTVT.

This clonotype was picked up a small number of times. The CDR3 loop is CASSADVGGYNEQFF. In nucleotides, the CDR3 is TGTGCCAGCAGCGCAGACGTAGGGGGCTACAATGAGCAGTTCTTC. V usage is TRBV9 and J usage is TRBJ2-1, with a tentative D call TRBD1 (6 bases). This CDR3 has 15 residues. Trimming pared 3 bases from V and 3 bases from J, leaving 13 bases between. Germline lookup yields CDR1 SGDLS and CDR2 YYNGEE.

The chain uses TRBV19 and TRBJ1-5; 7 bases fit TRBD1. The CDR3 spans 14 residues. Trimming took 4 bases from V and 6 from J; bases not matched to a gene: 6. CDR1 and CDR2 (germline): LNHDA, SQIVND (reference sequence). CDR3 bases: TGTGCCAGTAGTACGACAGGGAGGGGTCAGCCCCAGCATTTT. The encoded protein is CASSTTGRGQPQHF.

This clonotype was detected only a few times. The chain couples TRBV6-2 or TRBV6-3 to TRBJ2-3; D tentatively reads TRBD1 or TRBD2 (7 bases each). The CDR3 is 15 residues long. The germline CDR1 and CDR2 sequences are MNHEY and SVGEGT. The ends were cut back, 1 base at V and 3 bases at J, with 11 bases in the middle. The CDR3 sequence: CASSYFQGGTDTQYF. CDR3 in DNA: TGTGCCAGCAGTTACTTCCAGGGGGGGACAGATACGCAGTATTTT.

A note on this clonotype: A much larger clone differs from this one at a single base, so this may be a read error. The CDR3 loop reads CASSSRETRAYTF. CDR3 nucleotides: TGTGCCAGCAGCTCCCGCGAGACAAGGGCCTACACCTTC. The rearrangement uses TRBV11-1 and TRBJ1-2; D not certain. V gave up 4 bases and J gave up 10 bases, with 16 bases separating them. The CDR3 is 13 amino acids. Germline assignment: CDR1 SGHAT and CDR2 FQDESV (reference sequence). Based on the CDR3 plus reference TRBV11-1 and TRBJ1-2, the full variable domain is EAEVAQSPRYKITEKSQAVAFWCDPISGHATLYWYRQILGQGPELLVQFQDESVVDDSQLPKDRFSAERLKGVDSTLKIQPAELGDSAMYLCASSSRETRAYTFGSGTRLTVV.

This clonotype occurred a few times. The V gene is TRBV6-1, the J gene TRBJ2-2, with 8 bases fitting TRBD2. This CDR3 comprises 15 residues. Germline V gives CDR1 MNHNS, CDR2 SASEGT. Unmatched junction bases numbered 6, after V lost 5 bases and J lost 4 bases. DNA for the CDR3: TGTGCCAGCAGTTATGTAGCGGGGATCACCGGGGAGCTGTTTTTT. It specifies CASSYVAGITGELFF.

This clonotype showed up just a few times. V is TRBV25-1 and J is TRBJ2-1; 11 nucleotides agree with TRBD2. Per germline, CDR1 MGHDK and CDR2 SYGVNS. The CDR3 consists of 18 residues. The junction had 10 bases not matched to a gene; V was cut back by 3 bases and J by 3 bases. The CDR3 spells CASSDSLAGGIYYNEQFF. The CDR3 nucleotides read TGTGCCAGCAGTGATTCTCTAGCGGGGGGAATCTACTACAATGAGCAGTTCTTC.

The CDR3 nucleotides read TGCAGCGCGACAGGGGAAGCTAACTATGGCTACACCTTC. This sequence encodes CSATGEANYGYTF. The chain combines TRBV29-1 with TRBJ1-2; 8 bases are shared with TRBD1. After removal of 7 bases from V and 0 bases from J, the junction contained 4 bases not matched to a gene. Germline V lookup: CDR1 SQVTM, CDR2 ANQGSEA. This CDR3 is 13 amino acids long.

This clonotype was counted at least ten times. The V and J genes are TRBV3-1 and TRBJ2-3; TRBD1 aligns across 8 bases. Germline lookup yields CDR1 LGHDT and CDR2 YNNKEL (reference sequence). The V segment lost 4 bases and the J segment 2 bases; nucleotides outside the gene matches: 5. The CDR3 runs 15 residues. CDR3 amino acids: CASSPDRAHTDTQYF. In DNA, the CDR3 is TGTGCCAGCAGCCCGGACAGGGCCCACACAGATACGCAGTATTTT.

This clonotype was seen only a few times. The genes are TRBV20-1 and TRBJ1-5; D call uncertain. From germline, CDR1 is DFQATT and CDR2 SNEGSKA (reference sequence). V was shortened by 3 bases and J by 2 bases, with 11 bases between the two germline ends. CDR3 length: 14 amino acids. The CDR3 DNA follows: TGCAGTGCTAGTTGGCATTATGGCAATCAGCCCCAGCATTTT. It yields the protein CSASWHYGNQPQHF.